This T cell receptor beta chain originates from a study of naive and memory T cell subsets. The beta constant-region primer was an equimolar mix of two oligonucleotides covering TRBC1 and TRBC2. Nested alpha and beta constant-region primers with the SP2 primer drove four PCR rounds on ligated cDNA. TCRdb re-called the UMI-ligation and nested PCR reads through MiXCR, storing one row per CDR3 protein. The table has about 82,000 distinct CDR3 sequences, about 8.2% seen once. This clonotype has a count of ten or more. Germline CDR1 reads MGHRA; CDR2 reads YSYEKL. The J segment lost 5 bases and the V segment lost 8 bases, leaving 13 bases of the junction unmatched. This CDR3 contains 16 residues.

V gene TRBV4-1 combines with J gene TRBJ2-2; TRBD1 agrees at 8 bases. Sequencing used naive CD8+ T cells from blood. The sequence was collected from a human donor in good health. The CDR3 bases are TGCGCCAGCCGAACCACAGGGGGGATTATGACCGGGGAGCTGTTTTTT. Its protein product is CASRTTGGIMTGELFF.